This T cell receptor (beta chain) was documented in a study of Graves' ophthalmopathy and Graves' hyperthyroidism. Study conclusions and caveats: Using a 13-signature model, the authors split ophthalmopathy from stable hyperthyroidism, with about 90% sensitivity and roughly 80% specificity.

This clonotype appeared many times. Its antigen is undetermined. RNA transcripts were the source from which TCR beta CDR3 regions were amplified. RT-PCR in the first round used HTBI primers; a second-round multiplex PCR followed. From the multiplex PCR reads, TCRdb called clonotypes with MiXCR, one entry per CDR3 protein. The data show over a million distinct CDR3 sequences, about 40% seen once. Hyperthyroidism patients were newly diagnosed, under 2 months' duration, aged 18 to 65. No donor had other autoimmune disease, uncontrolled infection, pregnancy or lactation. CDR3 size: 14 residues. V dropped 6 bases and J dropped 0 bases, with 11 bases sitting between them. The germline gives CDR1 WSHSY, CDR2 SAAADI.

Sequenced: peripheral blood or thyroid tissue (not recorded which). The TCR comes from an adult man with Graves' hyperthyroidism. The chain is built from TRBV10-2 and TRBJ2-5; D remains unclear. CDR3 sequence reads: CASRGPQYQETQYF. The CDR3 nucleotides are TGCGCCAGCAGGGGTCCTCAGTACCAAGAGACCCAGTACTTC.